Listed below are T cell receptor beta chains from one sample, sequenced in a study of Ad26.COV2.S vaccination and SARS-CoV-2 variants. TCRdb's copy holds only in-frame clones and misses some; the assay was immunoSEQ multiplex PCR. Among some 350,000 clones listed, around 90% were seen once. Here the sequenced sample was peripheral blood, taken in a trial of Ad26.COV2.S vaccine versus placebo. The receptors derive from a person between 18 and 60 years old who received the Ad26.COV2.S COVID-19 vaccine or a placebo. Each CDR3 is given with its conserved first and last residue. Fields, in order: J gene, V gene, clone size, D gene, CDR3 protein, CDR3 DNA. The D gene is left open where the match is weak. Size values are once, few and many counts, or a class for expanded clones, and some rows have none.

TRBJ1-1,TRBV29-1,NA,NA,CSVDPGPGASMNTEAFF,TGCAGCGTTGATCCAGGGCCGGGGGCCTCAATGAACACTGAAGCTTTCTTT
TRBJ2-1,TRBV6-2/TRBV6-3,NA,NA,CASSSYSTQFF,TGTGCCAGCAGTTCTTATTCGACGCAGTTCTTC
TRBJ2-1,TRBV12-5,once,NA,CASGLAQGSHNEQFF,TGTGCTAGTGGTTTGGCCCAGGGTTCCCACAATGAGCAGTTCTTC
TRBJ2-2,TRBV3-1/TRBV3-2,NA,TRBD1,CASSQVSLGDRPNTGELFF,TGTGCCAGCAGCCAAGTATCTTTAGGGGACAGACCGAACACCGGGGAGCTGTTTTTT
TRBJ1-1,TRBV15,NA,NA,CATSREGSLNTEAFF,TGTGCCACCAGCAGAGAAGGCAGCCTGAACACTGAAGCTTTCTTT
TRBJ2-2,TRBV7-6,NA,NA,CASSLAGFRNTGELFF,TGTGCCAGCAGCTTAGCGGGGTTCCGGAACACCGGGGAGCTGTTTTTT
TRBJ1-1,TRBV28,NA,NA,CASSLWGYVEKGVGAFF,TGTGCCAGCAGTTTATGGGGGTATGTGGAGAAAGGAGTTGGTGCTTTCTTT
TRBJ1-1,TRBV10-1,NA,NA,CASSESILAGNTEAFF,TGCGCCAGCAGTGAGTCAATCTTGGCGGGGAACACTGAAGCTTTCTTT
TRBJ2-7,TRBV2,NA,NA,CASSDGSYEQYF,TGTGCCAGCAGTGATGGGTCCTACGAGCAGTACTTC
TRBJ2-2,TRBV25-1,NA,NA,CASAGLGTGELFF,TGTGCCAGCGCAGGGTTAGGGACCGGGGAGCTGTTTTTT
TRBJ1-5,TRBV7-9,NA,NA,CASSLMGQPQHF,TGTGCCAGCAGCTTAATGGGTCAGCCCCAGCATTTT
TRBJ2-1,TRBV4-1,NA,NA,CASSPPSYNEQFF,TGCGCCAGCAGCCCACCCTCCTACAATGAGCAGTTCTTC
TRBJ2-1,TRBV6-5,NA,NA,CASSYSGRGPYNEQFF,TGTGCCAGCAGTTACTCGGGGCGGGGACCATACAATGAGCAGTTCTTC
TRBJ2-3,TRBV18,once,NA,CASSPRTSTDTQYF,TGTGCCAGCTCACCGCGGACTAGCACAGATACGCAGTATTTT
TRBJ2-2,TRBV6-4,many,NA,CASSDRGTGELFF,TGTGCCAGCAGTGACAGGGGCACCGGGGAGCTGTTTTTT
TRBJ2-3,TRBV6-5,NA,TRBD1,CASLDRVTDTQYF,TGTGCCAGCCTCGACAGGGTCACAGATACGCAGTATTTT
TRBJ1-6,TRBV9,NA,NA,CASSRVNSPLHF,TGTGCCAGCAGCAGGGTGAATTCACCCCTCCACTTT
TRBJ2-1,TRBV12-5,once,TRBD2,CASEDLTSGRGEQFF,TGTGCTAGTGAGGATTTAACTAGCGGGAGAGGTGAGCAGTTCTTC
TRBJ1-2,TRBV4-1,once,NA,CASSPTGGYGYTF,TGCGCCAGCAGCCCGACAGGAGGGTATGGCTACACCTTC
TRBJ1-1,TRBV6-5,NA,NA,CASSYSGRASTEAFF,TGTGCCAGCAGTTACTCCGGCAGGGCAAGTACTGAAGCTTTCTTT
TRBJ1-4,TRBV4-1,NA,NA,CASSQEAVTNEKLFF,TGCGCCAGCAGCCAAGAGGCGGTAACTAATGAAAAACTGTTTTTT
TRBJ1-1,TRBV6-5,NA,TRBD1,CASRDRGTEAFF,TGTGCCAGCAGGGACAGGGGAACTGAAGCTTTCTTT
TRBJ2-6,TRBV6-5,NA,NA,CASSYRPEAGANVLTF,TGTGCCAGCAGTTACAGGCCGGAGGCTGGGGCCAACGTCCTGACTTTC
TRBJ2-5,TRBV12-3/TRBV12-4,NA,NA,CASRRVADETQYF,TGTGCCAGCAGGAGGGTGGCGGATGAGACCCAGTACTTC
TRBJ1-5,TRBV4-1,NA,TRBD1,CASSPWDGTEPYSNQPQHF,TGCGCCAGCAGCCCGTGGGATGGGACAGAACCCTATAGCAATCAGCCCCAGCATTTT
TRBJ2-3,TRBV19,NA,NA,CASTYRANSLTDTQYF,TGTGCCAGTACCTACAGGGCCAACAGCCTCACAGATACGCAGTATTTT
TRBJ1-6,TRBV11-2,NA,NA,CASSLEGSPLHF,TGTGCCAGCAGCTTAGAGGGTTCACCCCTCCACTTT
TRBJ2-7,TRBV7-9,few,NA,CASSLLTNPYEQYF,TGTGCCAGCAGCTTACTGACTAATCCCTACGAGCAGTACTTC
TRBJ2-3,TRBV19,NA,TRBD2,CASSTSGGTQYF,TGTGCCAGTAGTACGAGCGGGGGTACGCAGTATTTT
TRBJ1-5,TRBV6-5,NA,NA,CASSPTGWSNQPQHF,TGTGCCTCCTCCCCTACAGGGTGGAGCAATCAGCCCCAGCATTTT
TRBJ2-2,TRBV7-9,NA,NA,CASSLGRQNTGELFF,TGTGCCAGCAGCTTAGGAAGGCAGAACACCGGGGAGCTGTTTTTT
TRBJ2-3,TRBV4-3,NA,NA,CASSQAFVASSGTDTQYF,TGCGCCAGCAGCCAAGCTTTCGTCGCTTCGTCAGGCACAGATACGCAGTATTTT
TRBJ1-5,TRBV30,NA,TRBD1,CAWSMGQGYQPQHF,TGTGCCTGGAGTATGGGACAGGGGTATCAGCCCCAGCATTTT
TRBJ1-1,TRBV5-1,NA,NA,CASSLDSYNTEAFF,TGCGCCAGCAGCTTGGACAGTTATAACACTGAAGCTTTCTTT
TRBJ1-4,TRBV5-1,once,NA,CASSLGHTEEKLFF,TGCGCCAGCAGCTTGGGACATACGGAGGAAAAACTGTTTTTT
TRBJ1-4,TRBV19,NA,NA,CASGERGMNEKLFF,TGTGCCAGTGGAGAAAGGGGAATGAATGAAAAACTGTTTTTT
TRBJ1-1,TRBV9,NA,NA,CASSVGVIEGVNTEAFF,TGTGCCAGCAGCGTAGGGGTCATTGAGGGCGTGAACACTGAAGCTTTCTTT
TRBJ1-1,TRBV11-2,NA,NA,CASRPSGQVSGAFF,TGTGCCAGCAGGCCGTCCGGACAAGTAAGCGGAGCTTTCTTT